This is a list of T cell receptor beta chains from one sample in a study of shared T cell receptors in the human thymus. The data were produced by immunoSEQ multiplex PCR, yet TCRdb's version contains in-frame clones alone and is incomplete. The data hold more than 550,000 clones, with more than 75% observed a single time. The sample also formed part of further work on human thymus T cells.

The sequenced material came from thymocytes. The receptors originated from a boy under two years old with a congenital heart defect. Each CDR3 is given with its conserved first and last residue. The D gene is left open where the match is weak. Clone size is not always given. Where it is, it says once, few, many or a class for expanded clones.

j_call clone_size d_call v_call cdr3_nt cdr3_aa
TRBJ2-7 . . TRBV20-1 TGCAGTGCTAGTGCCCGGATGCCGCGGCACTTC CSASARMPRHF
TRBJ1-5 once TRBD1 TRBV6-1 TGTGCCAGCAGTGAATCCCAGGGGGAGGGCAATCAGCCCCAGCATTTT CASSESQGEGNQPQHF
TRBJ2-7 once TRBD1 TRBV5-3 TGTGCCAGAAGCTTGGAAGGGGACAGGGGGCGAATTCTAACCTACGAGCAGTACTTC CARSLEGDRGRILTYEQYF
TRBJ2-6 . . TRBV19 TGTGCCAGTAGTATAGGCTCCGGGGGAACCGGGGCCAACGTCCTGACTTTC CASSIGSGGTGANVLTF
TRBJ1-2 . TRBD1 TRBV4-1 TGCGCCAGCAGCCAAGCGTACGGGACAGGGCACGGCTACACCTTC CASSQAYGTGHGYTF
TRBJ2-2 . TRBD2 TRBV4-3 TGCGCCAGCAGCCAGAGCGGGAACGGGGAGCTGTTTTTT CASSQSGNGELFF
TRBJ2-5 . TRBD1 TRBV28 TGTGCCAGCAGCCCGGGCGGACAGGGGAGAGAGACCCAGTACTTC CASSPGGQGRETQYF
TRBJ2-1 . TRBD1 TRBV28 TGTGCCAGCAGACCGCAAACAGGGGGTCCCTACAATGAGCAGTTCTTC CASRPQTGGPYNEQFF
TRBJ2-2 . TRBD2 TRBV7-2 TGTGCCAGCAGCTTAGCGCAACTAGCGGGCCACACCGGGGAGCTGTTTTTT CASSLAQLAGHTGELFF
TRBJ2-5 . . TRBV6-5 TGTGCCAGCCTCAGCCAAGAGACCCAGTACTTC CASLSQETQYF
TRBJ2-1 . . TRBV5-1 TGCGCCAGCAATCCGGGAGACTACAATGAGCAGTTCTTC CASNPGDYNEQFF
TRBJ2-1 . . TRBV7-3 TGTGCCAGCAGCCCTAACCGGGGGGCCCTAAACAATGAGCAGTTCTTC CASSPNRGALNNEQFF
TRBJ2-7 . . TRBV7-9 TGTGCCAGCAGCCAAGGAGACGAGCGGGCCTACGAGCAGTACTTC CASSQGDERAYEQYF
TRBJ2-7 once . TRBV7-9 TGTGCCAGCAGCTTCTCGGGACCCGGGGGCTACGAGCAGTACTTC CASSFSGPGGYEQYF
TRBJ1-5 . . TRBV28 TGTGCCAGCAGTTTAGCAGGGATCCTCAATCAGCCCCAGCATTTT CASSLAGILNQPQHF
TRBJ2-7 . . TRBV13 TGTGCCAGCAGCTTCGGAGGGCCCTACGAGCAGTACTTC CASSFGGPYEQYF
TRBJ2-7 . TRBD2 TRBV11-2 TGTGCCAGCAGTACCCGTCTGAGAGAGCGGGAGGACTACGAGCAGTACTTC CASSTRLREREDYEQYF
TRBJ2-1 . . TRBV4-3 TGCGCCAGCAGCCAAGTATTTCCCCCCGGGGTCCCCGACATCTACAATGAGCAGTTCTTC CASSQVFPPGVPDIYNEQFF
TRBJ1-1 . TRBD1 TRBV13 TGTGCCAGCAGCTCTAGTTACGACGACGCGGAAAGGGGGCGAGGACCGGAAATGAACACTGAAGCTTTCTTT CASSSSYDDAERGRGPEMNTEAFF
TRBJ2-5 . . TRBV4-2 TGTGCCAGCGGGCCCCGCACAGAGCAAGAGACCCAGTACTTC CASGPRTEQETQYF
TRBJ2-1 . TRBD2 TRBV4-2 TGTGCCAGCAGCCACTCCCACCTCGGACTAGCGGGATACAATGAGCAGTTCTTC CASSHSHLGLAGYNEQFF
TRBJ2-7 . . TRBV6-1 TGTGCCAGCAGTGAGGGTCACACAGGCGACGAGCAGTACTTC CASSEGHTGDEQYF
TRBJ2-2 . TRBD1 TRBV5-1 TGCGCCAGCAGCTTGGATAATAAGACAGGGTGGACCGGGGAGCTGTTTTTT CASSLDNKTGWTGELFF
TRBJ2-7 . . TRBV6-1 TGTGCCAGCAGTACAGGGTTAGTCGGAGGCGAGCAGTACTTC CASSTGLVGGEQYF
TRBJ2-3 . TRBD2 TRBV4-1 TGCGCCAGCAGCCAAGGAATAGCGGGAAGCACAGATACGCAGTATTTT CASSQGIAGSTDTQYF
TRBJ1-4 . . TRBV5-6 TGTGCCAGCAGCTTGACCGGGACACACTACCGAAGGGAAAAACTGTTTTTT CASSLTGTHYRREKLFF
TRBJ1-1 . . TRBV30 TGTGCCTGGAGGCACTACAAACTTCCGGGACATCAGAACACTGAAGCTTTCTTT CAWRHYKLPGHQNTEAFF
TRBJ2-2 . . TRBV22-1 TGTCCTGGGAGCGCACGTCTAGTTGCCGGGGAGCTGTTTTTT CPGSARLVAGELFF
TRBJ1-3 . . TRBV10-2 TGCGCCAGCAGTGAGTGGGATGGAGGCGCTGGAAACACCATATATTTT CASSEWDGGAGNTIYF
TRBJ1-5 . . TRBV28 TGTGCCAGCAGTTCGGACCAGGGATTTGGAAGCAATCAGCCCCAGCATTTT CASSSDQGFGSNQPQHF
TRBJ2-7 . TRBD1 TRBV15 TGTGCCACCAGCGTCCGGGACAGCCTCTCCTACGAGCAGTACTTC CATSVRDSLSYEQYF
TRBJ2-2 . . TRBV19 TGTGCCAGTAGCCCGACAACAGCGAACACCGGGGAGCTGTTTTTT CASSPTTANTGELFF
TRBJ2-3 once TRBD2 TRBV10-3 TGTGCCATCAGGCAAACTAGCGGGAGGGTAGATACGCAGTATTTT CAIRQTSGRVDTQYF
TRBJ1-4 once TRBD1 TRBV7-2 TGTGCCAGCAGCCGCCGACCCCCAGGGGGAACTAATGAAAAACTGTTTTTT CASSRRPPGGTNEKLFF
TRBJ1-1 . . TRBV6-6 TGTGCCAGCAGTGGATACAGGGCGAACACTGAAGCTTTCTTT CASSGYRANTEAFF
TRBJ2-1 once TRBD2 TRBV13 TGTGCCAGCAGCCCCCGACTAGCGGGATCCTACAATGAGCAGTTCTTC CASSPRLAGSYNEQFF
TRBJ2-7 once . TRBV9 TGTGCCAGCAGCGAGACCGGGTCCTCAACTTACGAGCAGTACTTC CASSETGSSTYEQYF
TRBJ1-3 . . TRBV4-1 TGCGCCAGCAGCCAAGACGACCAGCGGGACGGAATCTCTGGAAACACCATATATTTT CASSQDDQRDGISGNTIYF
TRBJ2-1 . . TRBV29-1 TGCAGCGTTGTGGATAGCGTAAATGAGCAGTTCTTC CSVVDSVNEQFF
TRBJ2-2 . . TRBV28 TGTGCCAGCAGTTTTACCAGTCTGAACACCGGGGAGCTGTTTTTT CASSFTSLNTGELFF
TRBJ2-3 . TRBD2 TRBV30 TGTGCCTGGAGTGTACTAGCGGGAGACCGCACAGATACGCAGTATTTT CAWSVLAGDRTDTQYF
TRBJ1-5 . TRBD1 TRBV19 TGTGCCAGTAGAAACGACAGGGGCATTCGGGGCAATCAGCCCCAGCATTTT CASRNDRGIRGNQPQHF
TRBJ2-7 few TRBD1 TRBV18 TGTGCCAGCTCACGGACAGGGATTGACTCCTACGAGCAGTACTTC CASSRTGIDSYEQYF
TRBJ2-7 . TRBD1 TRBV9 TGTGCCAGCAGCTTCTCGGGACAGGGTGCCTACGAGCAGTACTTC CASSFSGQGAYEQYF
TRBJ1-6 . . TRBV11-2 TGTGCCAGCAGCCTCCAAGGCAGGGTAGGAAATTCACCCCTCCACTTT CASSLQGRVGNSPLHF
TRBJ2-7 . TRBD1 TRBV5-4 TGTGCCAGCAGACCAGACAGGGACAGGGGGACCCACGAGCAGTACTTC CASRPDRDRGTHEQYF
TRBJ2-2 . TRBD2 TRBV28 TGTGCCAGCAGTTTATTTCGGCTAGCGGGAGCCACCGGGGAGCTGTTTTTT CASSLFRLAGATGELFF
TRBJ2-7 . TRBD2 TRBV14 TGTGCCAGCAGCCCTCCCCCCCGCCGGGGGACTAGCGGGAGGGTGGCGCAGTACTTC CASSPPPRRGTSGRVAQYF
TRBJ2-7 . TRBD1 TRBV15 TGTGCCACCTCCGGGACAGGGAACGAGCAGTACTTC CATSGTGNEQYF
TRBJ2-1 . . TRBV18 TGTGCCAGCTCACCGGTCAGCGACAATGAGCAGTTCTTC CASSPVSDNEQFF
TRBJ1-1 . . TRBV5-4 TGTGCCAGCAGCTTGGATGTTGGGCCAGACACTGAAGCTTTCTTT CASSLDVGPDTEAFF
TRBJ2-1 . TRBD1 TRBV6-1 TGTGCCAGCAGTGCCCGGGACAGCGGTCTTTCCTACAATGAGCAGTTCTTC CASSARDSGLSYNEQFF
TRBJ2-2 . . TRBV4-1 TGCGCCAGCAGCCAAGGAGGGACCGGGGAGCTGTTTTTT CASSQGGTGELFF
TRBJ2-7 . TRBD2 TRBV2 TGTGCCAGCATGCGGCGGGGGAGCTTCACCTACGAGCAGTACTTC CASMRRGSFTYEQYF
TRBJ2-2 . TRBD1 TRBV14 TGTGCCAGCAGCGGGGACCGGGACAGGGCGTTCGCGAACACCGGGGAGCTGTTTTTT CASSGDRDRAFANTGELFF
TRBJ2-7 . TRBD2 TRBV28 TGTGCCAGCAGACCGACTAGCGGGAGATACGAGCAGTACTTC CASRPTSGRYEQYF